Reported below is one T cell receptor beta chain. Antigen: not known. This specimen belongs to a study of T cells in Graves' hyperthyroidism and ophthalmopathy. The CDR3 is 13 residues long. Germline CDR1 is DFQATT and CDR2 is SNEGSKA (reference sequence). Trimming removed 6 bases at V and 2 bases at J, with 13 bases between. Whole-study results and caveats: Model predictions of ophthalmopathy came a median approximately 6 months before onset.

Each 10 ml fresh peripheral blood draw supplied the PBMCs. RNA transcripts served as the template for amplifying TCR beta CDR3 regions. The HTBI primer set drove a first-round RT-PCR of the TCR CDR3. Each CDR3 protein gets one entry after TCRdb re-called the multiplex PCR reads with MiXCR. The table includes hundreds of thousands of distinct CDR3 sequences, over 15% detected once. The chain has TRBV20-1 and TRBJ1-2; a weak D match, TRBD1 (6 bases). This receptor was obtained from a woman aged 45-60 years with Graves' hyperthyroidism that later progressed to Graves' ophthalmopathy. Source material: blood. CDR3 residues: CSAPDSSNYGYTF. The CDR3 DNA follows: TGCAGTGCCCCGGACAGCTCGAACTATGGCTACACCTTC.